This T cell receptor (beta chain) comes out of a study of cytomegalovirus exposure and HLA in healthy donors. About the study: Prior work identified around 110 million unique TCR beta sequences in some 200 million T cells. The study's early data release held 80 million to 95 million unique TCRs from HLA-typed donors.

Primers for the PCR totalled 60 Vbeta and 13 Jbeta. Here immunoSEQ multiplex PCR was the method, and the copy in TCRdb shows in-frame clones only, minus some. The table includes 130,000 or so clones, approximately 71% detected once. Study-wide findings and caveats: Versus the approximately 700-donor mean, an Asian-associated ancestry cluster reportedly showed fewer N-insertions in a later analysis.

On this clone: The antigen remains undetermined.

This CDR3 has 12 residues. Germline V gene lookup returns CDR1 SQVTM and CDR2 ANQGSEA. Unrecorded immune exposures were likely, despite nominal health at sampling. Input material: PBMCs. This TCR was recovered from a woman between 55 and 75 years old in good health and CMV-seronegative. The rearrangement joins TRBV29-1 to TRBJ1-1; D remains unclear. The DNA for the CDR3 is TGCGGAGGACGGTGGAGTGGCACTGAAGCTTTCTTT. This gives the protein CGGRWSGTEAFF.